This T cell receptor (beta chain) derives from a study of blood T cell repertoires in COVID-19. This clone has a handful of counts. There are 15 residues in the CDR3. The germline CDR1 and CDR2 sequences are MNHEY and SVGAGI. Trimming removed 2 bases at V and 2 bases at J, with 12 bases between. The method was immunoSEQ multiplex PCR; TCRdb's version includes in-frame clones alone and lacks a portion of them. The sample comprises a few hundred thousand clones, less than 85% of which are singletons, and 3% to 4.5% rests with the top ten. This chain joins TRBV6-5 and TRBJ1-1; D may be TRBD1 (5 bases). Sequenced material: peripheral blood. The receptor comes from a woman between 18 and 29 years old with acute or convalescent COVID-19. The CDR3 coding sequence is TGTGCCAGCAGTTACGCGCAGGGAAGCAACACTGAAGCTTTCTTT. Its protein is CASSYAQGSNTEAFF.